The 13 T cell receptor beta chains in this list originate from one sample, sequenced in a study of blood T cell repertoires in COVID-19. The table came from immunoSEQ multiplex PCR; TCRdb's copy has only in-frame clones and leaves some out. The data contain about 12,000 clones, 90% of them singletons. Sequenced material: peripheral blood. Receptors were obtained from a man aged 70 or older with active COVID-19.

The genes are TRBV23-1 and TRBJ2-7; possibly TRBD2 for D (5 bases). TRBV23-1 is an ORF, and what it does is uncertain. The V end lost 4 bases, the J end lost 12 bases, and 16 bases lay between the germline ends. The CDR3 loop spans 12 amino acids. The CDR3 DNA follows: TGCGCCAGCAGTCGGACTGAACCCCATCCGTACTTC. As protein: CASSRTEPHPYF.

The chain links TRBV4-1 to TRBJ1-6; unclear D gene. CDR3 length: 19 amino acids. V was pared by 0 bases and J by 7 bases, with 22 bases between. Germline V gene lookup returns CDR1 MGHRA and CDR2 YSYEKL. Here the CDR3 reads CASSQDLFGLLARNSPLHF. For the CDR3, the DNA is TGCGCCAGCAGCCAAGATCTGTTCGGGCTCCTAGCGAGGAATTCACCCCTCCACTTT.

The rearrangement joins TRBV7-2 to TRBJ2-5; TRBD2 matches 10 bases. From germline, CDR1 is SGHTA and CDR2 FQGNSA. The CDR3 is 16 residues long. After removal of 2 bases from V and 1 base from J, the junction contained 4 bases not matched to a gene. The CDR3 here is CASSLTAGGFQETQYF. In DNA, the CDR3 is TGTGCCAGCAGCTTAACAGCGGGGGGGTTCCAAGAGACCCAGTACTTC.

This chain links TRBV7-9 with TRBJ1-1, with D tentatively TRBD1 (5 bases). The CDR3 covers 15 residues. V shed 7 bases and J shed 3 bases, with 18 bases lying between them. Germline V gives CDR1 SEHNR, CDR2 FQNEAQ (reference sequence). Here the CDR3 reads CASTFGGTSDTEAFF. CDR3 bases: TGTGCCAGCACCTTCGGCGGGACGAGTGACACTGAAGCTTTCTTT.

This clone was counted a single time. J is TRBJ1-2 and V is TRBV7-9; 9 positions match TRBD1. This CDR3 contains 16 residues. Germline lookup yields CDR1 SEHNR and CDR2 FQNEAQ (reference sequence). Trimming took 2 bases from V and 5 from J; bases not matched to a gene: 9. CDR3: CASSLTSRDRAYGYTF. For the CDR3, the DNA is TGTGCCAGCAGCTTAACCTCCCGGGACAGGGCTTATGGCTACACCTTC. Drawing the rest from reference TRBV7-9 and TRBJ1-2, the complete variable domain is DTGVSQNPRHKITKRGQNVTFRCDPISEHNRLYWYRQTLGQGPEFLTYFQNEAQLEKSRLLSDRFSAERPKGSFSTLEIQRTEQGDSAMYLCASSLTSRDRAYGYTFGSGTRLTVV.

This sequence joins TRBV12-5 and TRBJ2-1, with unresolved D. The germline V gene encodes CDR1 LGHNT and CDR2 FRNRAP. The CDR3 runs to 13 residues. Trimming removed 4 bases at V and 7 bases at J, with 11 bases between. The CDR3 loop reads CASGSQLNNEQFF. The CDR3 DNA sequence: TGTGCTAGTGGTTCCCAACTAAATAATGAGCAGTTCTTC. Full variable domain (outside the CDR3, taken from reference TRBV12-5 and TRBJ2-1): DARVTQTPRHKVTEMGQEVTMRCQPILGHNTVFWYRQTMMQGLELLAYFRNRAPLDDSGMPKDRFSAEMPDATLATLKIQPSEPRDSAVYFCASGSQLNNEQFFGPGTRLTVL.

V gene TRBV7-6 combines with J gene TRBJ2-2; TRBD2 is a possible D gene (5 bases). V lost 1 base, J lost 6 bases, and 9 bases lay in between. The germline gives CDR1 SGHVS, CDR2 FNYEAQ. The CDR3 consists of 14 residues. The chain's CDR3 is CASSLVPGSGELFF. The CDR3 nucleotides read TGTGCCAGCAGCTTAGTGCCGGGGTCCGGGGAGCTGTTTTTT.

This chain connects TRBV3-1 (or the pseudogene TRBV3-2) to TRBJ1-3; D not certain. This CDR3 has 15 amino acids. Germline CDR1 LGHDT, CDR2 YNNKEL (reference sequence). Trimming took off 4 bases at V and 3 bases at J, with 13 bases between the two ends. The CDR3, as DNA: TGTGCCAGCAGCCGAACGAGACGGGATGGAAACACCATATATTTT. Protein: CASSRTRRDGNTIYF.

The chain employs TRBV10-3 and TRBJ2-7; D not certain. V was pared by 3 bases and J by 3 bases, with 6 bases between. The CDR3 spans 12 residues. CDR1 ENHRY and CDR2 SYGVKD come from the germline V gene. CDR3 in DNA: TGTGCCATCAGTGAAGCAGGCTACGAGCAGTACTTC. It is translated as CAISEAGYEQYF.

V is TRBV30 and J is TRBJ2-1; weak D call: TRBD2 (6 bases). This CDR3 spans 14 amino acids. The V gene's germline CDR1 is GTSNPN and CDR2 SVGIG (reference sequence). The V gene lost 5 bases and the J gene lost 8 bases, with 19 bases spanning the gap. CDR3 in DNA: TGTGCCTGGTCGCGGGACCCTGTTCCGGATGAGCAGTTCTTC. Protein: CAWSRDPVPDEQFF.

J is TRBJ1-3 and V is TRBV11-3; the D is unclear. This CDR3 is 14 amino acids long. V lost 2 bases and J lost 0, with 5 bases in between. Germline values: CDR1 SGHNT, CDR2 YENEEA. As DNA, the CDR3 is TGTGCCAGCAGCTTATTCGTCTCTGGAAACACCATATATTTT. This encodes CASSLFVSGNTIYF. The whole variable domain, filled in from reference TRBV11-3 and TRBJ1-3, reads EAGVVQSPRYKIIEKKQPVAFWCNPISGHNTLYWYLQNLGQGPELLIRYENEEAVDDSQLPKDRFSAERLKGVDSTLKIQPAELGDSAVYLCASSLFVSGNTIYFGEGSWLTVV.

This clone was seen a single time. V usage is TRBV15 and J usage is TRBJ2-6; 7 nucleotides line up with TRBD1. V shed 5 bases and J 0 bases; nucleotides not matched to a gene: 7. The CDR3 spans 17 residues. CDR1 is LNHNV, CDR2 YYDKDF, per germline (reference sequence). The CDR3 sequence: CATSGYRGSSGANVLTF. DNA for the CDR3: TGTGCCACCAGCGGTTACAGGGGTAGCTCTGGGGCCAACGTCCTGACTTTC.

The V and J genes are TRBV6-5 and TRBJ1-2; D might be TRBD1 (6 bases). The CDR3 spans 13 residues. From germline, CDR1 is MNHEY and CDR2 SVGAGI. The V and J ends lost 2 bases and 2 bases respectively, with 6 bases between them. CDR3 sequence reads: CASSYGQNYGYTF. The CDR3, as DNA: TGTGCCAGCAGTTACGGACAGAACTATGGCTACACCTTC.